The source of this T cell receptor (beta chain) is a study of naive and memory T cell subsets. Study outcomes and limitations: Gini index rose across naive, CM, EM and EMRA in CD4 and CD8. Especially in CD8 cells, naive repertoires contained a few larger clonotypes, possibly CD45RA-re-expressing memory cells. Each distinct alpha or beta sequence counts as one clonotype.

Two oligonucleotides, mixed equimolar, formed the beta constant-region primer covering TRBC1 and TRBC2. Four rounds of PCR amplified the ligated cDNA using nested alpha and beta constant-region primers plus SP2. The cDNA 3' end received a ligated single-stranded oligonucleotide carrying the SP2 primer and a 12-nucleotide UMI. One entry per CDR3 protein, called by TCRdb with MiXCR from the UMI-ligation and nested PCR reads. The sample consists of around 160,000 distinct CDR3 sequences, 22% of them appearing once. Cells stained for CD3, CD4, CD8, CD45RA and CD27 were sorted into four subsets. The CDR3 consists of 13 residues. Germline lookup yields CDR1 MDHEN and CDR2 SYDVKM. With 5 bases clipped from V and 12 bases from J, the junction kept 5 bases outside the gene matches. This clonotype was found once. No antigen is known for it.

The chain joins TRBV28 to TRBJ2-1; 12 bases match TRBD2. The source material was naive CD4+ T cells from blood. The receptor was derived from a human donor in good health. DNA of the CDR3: TGTGCCAGCAGTCCTAGCGGGAGGGCCGGGCAGTTCTTC. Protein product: CASSPSGRAGQFF. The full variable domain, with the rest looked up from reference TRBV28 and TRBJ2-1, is DVKVTQSSRYLVKRTGEKVFLECVQDMDHENMFWYRQDPGLGLRLIYFSYDVKMKEKGDIPEGYSVSREKKERFSLILESASTNQTSMYLCASSPSGRAGQFFGPGTRLTVL.